The clone carrying this T cell receptor (beta chain) was recorded once. Authors' methods: The authors estimated nucleated cell counts from reference gene primer amplification. Only in-frame clones appear in the TCRdb table, and some are missing; sequencing was by immunoSEQ multiplex PCR. D and trimming come from the DNA, and the V and J calls and clone size come from that table. The sample holds about 320,000 clones, more than 70% seen once. This record comes from a study of blood T cell repertoires in COVID-19. Study details: Specimens from acute and convalescent COVID-19 originated in the United States, Italy and Spain. Nucleic acid was either cDNA or gDNA, and it came from T cells, B-cell-depleted T cells, or PBMCs.

The sequenced sample consisted of peripheral blood. The clonotype was recovered from a woman between 45 and 65 years old with acute or convalescent COVID-19.

CDR3 DNA: TGTGCCAGCAGCCCCGGGACTAGCGGTCTCTACGAGCAGTACTTC. Its protein is CASSPGTSGLYEQYF. This chain joins TRBV9 and TRBJ2-7; 11 bases agree with TRBD2. J lost 3 bases, V lost 4 bases, and 6 bases had no gene match. Germline CDR1 SGDLS, CDR2 YYNGEE. This CDR3 has 15 amino acids.